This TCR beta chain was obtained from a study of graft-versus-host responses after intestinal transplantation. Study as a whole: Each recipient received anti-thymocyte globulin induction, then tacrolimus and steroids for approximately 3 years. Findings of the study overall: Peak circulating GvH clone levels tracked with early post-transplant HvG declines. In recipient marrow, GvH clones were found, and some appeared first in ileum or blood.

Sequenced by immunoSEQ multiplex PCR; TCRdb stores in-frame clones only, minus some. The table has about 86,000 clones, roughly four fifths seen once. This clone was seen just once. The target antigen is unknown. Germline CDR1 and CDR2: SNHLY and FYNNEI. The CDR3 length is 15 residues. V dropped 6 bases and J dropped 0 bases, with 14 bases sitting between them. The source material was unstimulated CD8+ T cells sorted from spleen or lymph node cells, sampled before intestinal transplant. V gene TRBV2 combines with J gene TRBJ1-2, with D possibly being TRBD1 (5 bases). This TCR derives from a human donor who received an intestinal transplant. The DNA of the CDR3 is TGTGCCAGCAGCGGGGGAGGGACCCCTAACTATGGCTACACCTTC. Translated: CASSGGGTPNYGYTF.